The clone carrying this TCR beta chain came up many times. Its antigen is currently unknown. These data originate in a study of regulatory T cells in long-lasting Graves disease. CDR3 regions were amplified by Arm-PCR using iRepertoire HTBI primers to build TCR beta libraries. TCRdb used MiXCR to reprocess the multiplex PCR reads, holding one entry per CDR3 protein. Among 200,000 to 250,000 distinct CDR3 sequences listed, roughly 18% were seen once. Broader study findings: Tissue studied was limited to peripheral blood, excluding thyroid tissue. Persistent disease preferred TRBV28, TRBJ1-2 and TRBJ2-5.

Documented time point: newly diagnosed GD, antithyroid drugs for less than 3 months. There was RNA extracted from PBMCs, and the TCR library was made from it. V was pared by 0 bases and J by 5 bases, with 10 bases between. This CDR3 has 13 residues. CDR1 and CDR2 (germline): GTSNPN, SVGIG (reference sequence). The sample was also linked to a second study, of T cells in Graves' hyperthyroidism and ophthalmopathy.

The receptor was isolated from a woman aged 25 to 39 with Graves disease. Here the sequenced sample was peripheral blood mononuclear cells (PBMCs), taken at new diagnosis, from a patient treated with antithyroid drugs. V gene TRBV30 combines with J gene TRBJ1-1; D is unclear. The CDR3 loop reads CAWSVLLGTEAFF. CDR3 coding DNA: TGTGCCTGGAGTGTACTGTTAGGGACTGAAGCTTTCTTT.